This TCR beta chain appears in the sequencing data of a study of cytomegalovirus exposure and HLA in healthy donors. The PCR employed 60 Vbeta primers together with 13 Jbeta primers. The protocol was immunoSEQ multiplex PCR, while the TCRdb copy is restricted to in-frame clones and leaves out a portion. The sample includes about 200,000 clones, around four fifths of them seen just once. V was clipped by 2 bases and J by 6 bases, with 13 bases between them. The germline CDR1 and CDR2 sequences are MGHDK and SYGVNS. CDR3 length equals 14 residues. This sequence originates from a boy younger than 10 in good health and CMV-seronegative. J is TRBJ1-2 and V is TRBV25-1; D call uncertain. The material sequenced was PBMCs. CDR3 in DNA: TGTGCCAGCAGTGAACTCACATTACGAAATGGCTACACCTTC. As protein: CASSELTLRNGYTF.